These T cell receptor beta chains were read from a single sample in a study of T cell responses to AZD1222 COVID-19 vaccine. Generated by immunoSEQ multiplex PCR, the TCRdb table keeps only in-frame clones and is missing some. The sample includes 100,000 to 150,000 clones, around 92% of them seen just once. The source was peripheral blood, collected on day 0 of AZD1222 vaccination. Receptors originate from an adult in good health. The CDR3 runs from the conserved cysteine through the conserved F or W. D genes are given only for firm matches. Not all rows give a size; the values are once, few, many and, for expanded clones, a class.

j_gene	d_gene	abundance	v_gene	CDR3nt	CDR3aa
TRBJ2-1	TRBD1	NA	TRBV5-1	TGCGCCAGCAGCTTGGGGGCCAGGGGGCTTGGCAATGAGCAGTTCTTC	CASSLGARGLGNEQFF
TRBJ2-2	NA	NA	TRBV27	TGTGCCAGCAGTTCGAAGGGGTACACCGGGGAGCTGTTTTTT	CASSSKGYTGELFF
TRBJ2-1	NA	NA	TRBV11-3	TGTGCCAGCAGCCCGGGAAGATCCAATGAGCAGTTCTTC	CASSPGRSNEQFF
TRBJ1-2	NA	few	TRBV15	TGTGCCACCAGCAGGTTTCCAGGGACCTATGGCTACACCTTC	CATSRFPGTYGYTF
TRBJ2-7	TRBD2	NA	TRBV6-2/TRBV6-3	TGTGCCAGCAGTTCGAGGACTAGCGGGGACGAGCAGTACTTC	CASSSRTSGDEQYF
TRBJ1-4	NA	NA	TRBV29-1	TGCAGCGTTGACAGGGGAGGGGGTGAAAAACTGTTTTTT	CSVDRGGGEKLFF
TRBJ2-5	NA	NA	TRBV4-2	TGTGCCAGCAGCCCCCGGGGGGCGGAAGGGATCCAAGAGACCCAGTACTTC	CASSPRGAEGIQETQYF
TRBJ1-1	NA	NA	TRBV4-1	TGCGCCAGCAGCCAAGTTCTGGGGGAAGCTTTCTTT	CASSQVLGEAFF
TRBJ1-6	TRBD1	NA	TRBV3-1/TRBV3-2	TGTGCCAGCAGCCAAGACCGGGACAGAGATTCACCCCTCCACTTT	CASSQDRDRDSPLHF
TRBJ1-5	TRBD1	NA	TRBV27	TGTGCCAGCAGTTTGACAGGGGGCAATCAGCCCCAGCATTTT	CASSLTGGNQPQHF
TRBJ2-7	TRBD2	few	TRBV5-1	TGCGCCAGCAGCCAGGGCCTCCGGGACTATTCGCACGAGCAGTACTTC	CASSQGLRDYSHEQYF
TRBJ2-1	TRBD1	once	TRBV28	TGTGCCAGCAGCCCTATAACAGGGGTTCGTTCCTACAATGAGCAGTTCTTC	CASSPITGVRSYNEQFF
TRBJ1-1	NA	once	TRBV28	TGTGCCAGCAGTTCACATCAGAACACTGAAGCTTTCTTT	CASSSHQNTEAFF
TRBJ1-2	NA	NA	TRBV5-1	TGCGCCAGCAGCTTCGGGACTAGCGGGAATTGGCGCAACTATGGCTACACCTTC	CASSFGTSGNWRNYGYTF
TRBJ2-7	NA	once	TRBV7-9	TGTGCCAGCAGCCCCCGGGACTTTTGGGACGAGCAGTACTTC	CASSPRDFWDEQYF
TRBJ2-7	NA	NA	TRBV27	TGTGCCAGCAGTTTAATGGTCGGCGCCCGCTACGAGCAGTACTTC	CASSLMVGARYEQYF
TRBJ2-3	NA	NA	TRBV4-1	TGCGCCAGCAGCCAAGGGGTTAAGGGACGGGGTACGCAGTATTTT	CASSQGVKGRGTQYF
TRBJ2-3	NA	NA	TRBV9	TGTGCCAGCAGCGTAGTATCAGATACGCAGTATTTT	CASSVVSDTQYF
TRBJ2-1	NA	NA	TRBV4-2	TGTGCCAGCAGCCAAGTAAGGGGGAAAGACAATGAGCAGTTCTTC	CASSQVRGKDNEQFF
TRBJ2-7	TRBD1	NA	TRBV7-9	TGTGCCAGCAGCTTCCGACAGGGATACGAGCAGTACTTC	CASSFRQGYEQYF
TRBJ1-5	NA	NA	TRBV28	TGTGCCAGCAGTTTACTTGATCAGCCCCAGCATTTT	CASSLLDQPQHF
TRBJ1-2	NA	NA	TRBV28	TGTGCCAGCAGAAAACTGACGTCCAATCGGGACTACACCTTC	CASRKLTSNRDYTF
TRBJ2-1	NA	NA	TRBV27	TGTGCCAGCAGTTTATGGGGGCCTTACAATGAGCAGTTCTTC	CASSLWGPYNEQFF
TRBJ1-3	NA	NA	TRBV19	TGTGCCAGTAGTATTAAGGCCCTCTCTGGAAACACCATATATTTT	CASSIKALSGNTIYF
TRBJ2-3	TRBD1	NA	TRBV2	TGTGCCAGCAGGACAGGGTCTAGCACAGATACGCAGTATTTT	CASRTGSSTDTQYF
TRBJ2-1	TRBD2	NA	TRBV24-1	TGTGCCACCAGTGAGGGTAGCGGGAATGAGCAGTTCTTC	CATSEGSGNEQFF
TRBJ1-2	NA	NA	TRBV2	TGTGCCAGCACCCCGATTCGGCAGGAGAGTGGCTACACCTTC	CASTPIRQESGYTF
TRBJ1-5	TRBD1	NA	TRBV18	TGTGCCAGAAAAGGACAGGGGGATAGCAATCAGCCCCAGCATTTT	CARKGQGDSNQPQHF
TRBJ1-1	NA	NA	TRBV30	TGTGCCTGGAGTGAACCGGGACACCGGAACACTGAAGCTTTCTTT	CAWSEPGHRNTEAFF
TRBJ2-1	TRBD2	once	TRBV3-1/TRBV3-2	TGTGCCAGCAGCCAAGCTTATGTAGCGGGAACGGGGCAGTTCTTC	CASSQAYVAGTGQFF
TRBJ1-5	NA	NA	TRBV19	TGTGCCAGTAGTATAGGTCTCCCTCAGCCCCAGCATTTT	CASSIGLPQPQHF
TRBJ2-4	TRBD2	NA	TRBV3-1/TRBV3-2	TGTGCCAGCAGCCTCACAGGGACTAGGAGCAAAAACATTCAGTACTTC	CASSLTGTRSKNIQYF
TRBJ1-3	NA	NA	TRBV7-2	TGTGCCAGCGAAGAGGGGGCTGGAAACACCATATATTTT	CASEEGAGNTIYF
TRBJ2-3	TRBD2	NA	TRBV6-4	TGTGCCAGCTCGGGCAGCGGGACTACAGATACGCAGTATTTT	CASSGSGTTDTQYF
TRBJ1-5	NA	once	TRBV12-5	TGTGCTAGTGGTTTGCAGGGCCGCAATCAGCCCCAGCATTTT	CASGLQGRNQPQHF
TRBJ2-5	TRBD2	NA	TRBV19	TGTGCCAGTAGTAGGACTAGCGGGAGGGAGACCCAGTACTTC	CASSRTSGRETQYF
TRBJ2-3	TRBD1	NA	TRBV7-6	TGTGCCAGCAGCTCGAGACAGGGCGAGGGTACAGATACGCAGTATTTT	CASSSRQGEGTDTQYF
TRBJ2-7	NA	NA	TRBV24-1	TGTGCCACCAGTGATCCCCGGGCAGGGGCCCTCTACGAGCAGTACTTC	CATSDPRAGALYEQYF
TRBJ2-3	NA	NA	TRBV3-1/TRBV3-2	TGTGCCAGCAGCCAAGGGGCGTGGCGAGGCACAGATACGCAGTATTTT	CASSQGAWRGTDTQYF
TRBJ2-1	TRBD2	NA	TRBV3-1/TRBV3-2	TGTGCCAGCAGCGGGGGACTAGCGGGAGGATGGAATGAGCAGTTCTTC	CASSGGLAGGWNEQFF
TRBJ2-2	NA	NA	TRBV19	TGTGCCAGTAGTATAGATCTCGCGGCGGGCGGGGAGCTGTTTTTT	CASSIDLAAGGELFF
TRBJ2-2	TRBD2	NA	TRBV5-1	TGCGCCAGCAGCTTGGGTCGCGGGAGTAACGCGAACACCGGGGAGCTGTTTTTT	CASSLGRGSNANTGELFF
TRBJ1-1	NA	once	TRBV5-5	TGTGCCAGCAGCTTATCCAGCATGAACACTGAAGCTTTCTTT	CASSLSSMNTEAFF
TRBJ2-7	TRBD1	NA	TRBV5-1	TGCGCCAGCAGCATAGTCACAGGGGCCTACGAGCAGTACTTC	CASSIVTGAYEQYF
TRBJ1-1	NA	NA	TRBV24-1	TGTGCCACCAGTGATTTGCGTCGTGGACTGATGAACACTGAAGCTTTCTTT	CATSDLRRGLMNTEAFF
TRBJ1-6	NA	NA	TRBV30	TGTGCCTGGAGTGTACAGGGCTATAATTCACCCCTCCACTTT	CAWSVQGYNSPLHF